The 23 T cell receptor beta chains reported below all come from one sample, sequenced in a study of CD8 T cells in Susac syndrome. An amount of RNA that ranged from about 0.45 to 1 ug was reverse transcribed with random hexamers. One entry per CDR3 protein results from TCRdb running MiXCR on the immunoSEQ multiplex PCR reads. This sample has some 180,000 distinct CDR3 sequences, with 75% to 95% found just once. Sequenced sample: CD4+ T cells from PBMCs. Source of these receptors: a human donor with Susac syndrome.

The chain recombines TRBV9 with TRBJ1-1, with D unclear. V was shortened by 1 base and J by 4 bases, with 14 bases between the two germline ends. Germline loops: CDR1 SGDLS, CDR2 YYNGEE. The CDR3 contains 15 residues. The CDR3 is CASSVRAVGITEAFF. The CDR3 bases are TGTGCCAGCAGCGTACGAGCCGTGGGTATCACTGAAGCTTTCTTT.

V gene TRBV5-1 combines with J gene TRBJ1-1; D uncertain. The CDR3 contains 15 residues. Germline V gene lookup returns CDR1 SGHRS and CDR2 YFSETQ. Trimming took 0 bases from V and 1 from J, leaving 10 bases between them. For the CDR3, the DNA is TGCGCCAGCAGCTTGGGAGGACCTCCGAACACTGAAGCTTTCTTT. Translation gives CASSLGGPPNTEAFF.

This clonotype was recorded only once. The V and J genes are TRBV5-1 and TRBJ2-1; 7 nucleotides line up with TRBD1. The V and J ends lost 4 bases and 6 bases, in that order; junction bases with no gene match: 13. CDR1 and CDR2 from the germline V gene are SGHRS and YFSETQ. The CDR3 length is 16 residues. The CDR3 region is CASSASDRAWGNEQFF. The CDR3 DNA reads as TGCGCCAGCAGCGCCTCCGACAGGGCCTGGGGCAATGAGCAGTTCTTC.

The V and J genes are TRBV20-1 and TRBJ1-2; D is ambiguous. The CDR3 is 11 amino acids. The ends were cut back, 1 base at V and 8 bases at J, with 8 bases in the middle. Per germline, CDR1 DFQATT and CDR2 SNEGSKA (reference sequence). The CDR3 loop is CSARGGMGYTF. In DNA form, the CDR3 reads TGCAGTGCTAGAGGTGGGATGGGCTACACCTTC.

The chain employs TRBV5-6 and TRBJ2-3; D remains ambiguous. Looked up from germline, CDR1 is SGHDT and CDR2 is YYEEEE. The CDR3 is 15 residues long. V lost 0 bases and J lost 0, with 8 bases in between. The CDR3 nucleotides are TGTGCCAGCAGCTTGGTAGGGCTCAGCACAGATACGCAGTATTTT. Translating gives CASSLVGLSTDTQYF.

This chain uses TRBV11-2 with TRBJ2-7; tentatively, D is TRBD1 (6 bases). The CDR3 is 16 amino acids. CDR1 and CDR2 from the germline V gene are SGHAT and FQNNGV. The V end lost 4 bases, the J end lost 3 bases, and 19 bases lay between the germline ends. CDR3: CASSSAPRGRYYEQYF. CDR3 nucleotides: TGTGCCAGCAGCTCGGCCCCCAGGGGAAGATACTACGAGCAGTACTTC.

This clonotype has more than one count but fewer than ten. The chain uses TRBV24-1 and TRBJ2-3, with 10 bases lining up with TRBD2. V was pared by 4 bases and J by 0 bases, with 6 bases of the junction left unmatched. Germline loops: CDR1 KGHDR, CDR2 SFDVKD. The CDR3 is 17 amino acids. Here the CDR3 DNA reads TGTGCCACCAGTGACCCTGGACTAGCGGCTAGCACAGATACGCAGTATTTT. Translating gives CATSDPGLAASTDTQYF.

The chain is built from TRBV19 and TRBJ1-5; perhaps TRBD1 as D (5 bases). Germline CDR1 reads LNHDA; CDR2 reads SQIVND (reference sequence). The V gene lost 3 bases and the J gene lost 0 bases, with 9 bases spanning the gap. The CDR3 sequence is 15 residues long. The CDR3 loop is CASSIGGVSNQPQHF. CDR3 DNA sequence: TGTGCCAGTAGTATCGGGGGAGTTAGCAATCAGCCCCAGCATTTT.

The chain recombines TRBV4-1 with TRBJ2-1, with 7 bases lining up with TRBD2. V lost 0 bases, J lost 5 bases, and 7 bases stayed unmatched. Germline-derived CDR1 and CDR2 are MGHRA and YSYEKL. CDR3 length: 16 amino acids. DNA for the CDR3: TGCGCCAGCAGCCAAGATTGGAGGGGAGGGAACAATGAGCAGTTCTTC. The encoded protein is CASSQDWRGGNNEQFF.

This clonotype was seen only once. The rearrangement links TRBV19 to TRBJ1-2; D not certain. The CDR3 consists of 15 residues. The germline V gene encodes CDR1 LNHDA and CDR2 SQIVND (reference sequence). V lost 3 bases to trimming and J lost 7 bases, with 18 bases between them. CDR3 sequence: CASSISASGSTGYTF. In DNA, the CDR3 is TGTGCCAGTAGTATCTCAGCAAGCGGGTCTACTGGCTACACCTTC.

The V gene is TRBV19, the J gene TRBJ1-2; 8 bases fit TRBD1. The CDR3 has 15 residues. Germline lookup yields CDR1 LNHDA and CDR2 SQIVND (reference sequence). V lost 3 bases and J lost 2; bases outside the gene matches: 5. CDR3 protein: CASSIPSGGNYGYTF. As DNA, the CDR3 is TGTGCCAGTAGTATTCCCTCAGGGGGCAACTATGGCTACACCTTC.

The V call is TRBV20-1, the J call TRBJ2-1, with unresolved D. Trimming pared 3 bases from V and 3 bases from J, leaving 12 bases between. The CDR3 is 14 residues long. The germline gives CDR1 DFQATT, CDR2 SNEGSKA (reference sequence). This CDR3 reads CSARFYEFYNEQFF. In DNA form, the CDR3 reads TGCAGTGCTAGGTTCTACGAGTTCTACAATGAGCAGTTCTTC.

CDR3 sequence (DNA): TGTGCCAGCAGCGCGGGACTGACCAGCTATGGCTACACCTTC. Amino acid sequence: CASSAGLTSYGYTF. The chain carries TRBV9 and TRBJ1-2; a possible D gene is TRBD1 (5 bases). The CDR3 covers 14 residues. The ends were cut back, 3 bases at V and 4 bases at J, with 13 bases in the middle. The germline V gene has CDR1 SGDLS and CDR2 YYNGEE.

This chain joins TRBV5-6 and TRBJ1-6, with D tentatively TRBD1 (5 bases). The CDR3 is 13 amino acids. Germline V CDR1 and CDR2: SGHDT, YYEEEE. Between the trimmed V and J ends, which lost 2 bases and 14 bases, there was a span of 14 bases. CDR3 sequence: CASSLGQGRSLHF. The CDR3 region has the DNA TGTGCCAGCAGCTTAGGTCAGGGTCGATCCCTCCACTTT.

The chain carries TRBV19 and TRBJ2-1; D gene ambiguous. There are 15 residues in the CDR3. Trimming took 7 bases from V and 6 from J, leaving 19 bases between them. Germline CDR1 reads LNHDA; CDR2 reads SQIVND (reference sequence). CDR3 amino acids: CASTKPLGSSNEQFF. The CDR3 nucleotides read TGTGCCAGTACCAAACCCCTGGGCAGCTCCAATGAGCAGTTCTTC.

The chain employs TRBV13 and TRBJ1-2; TRBD1 matches at 7 bases. V lost 3 bases to trimming and J lost 1 base; unmatched junction nucleotides: 5. CDR3 length: 15 residues. Germline V lookup: CDR1 PRHDT, CDR2 FYEKMQ (reference sequence). Here the CDR3 reads CASSFPRDSNYGYTF. CDR3 nucleotide sequence: TGTGCCAGCAGCTTCCCACGGGACAGTAACTATGGCTACACCTTC. The entire variable domain, with the rest obtained from reference TRBV13 and TRBJ1-2, is as follows: AAGVIQSPRHLIKEKRETATLKCYPIPRHDTVYWYQQGPGQDPQFLISFYEKMQSDKGSIPDRFSAQQFSDYHSELNMSSLELGDSALYFCASSFPRDSNYGYTFGSGTRLTVV.

The rearrangement joins TRBV14 to TRBJ1-2, with 9 bases lining up with TRBD1. Germline-derived CDR1 and CDR2 are SGHDN and FVKESK. The CDR3 has 15 amino acids. The J segment lost 7 bases and the V segment lost 4 bases, leaving 10 bases of the junction unmatched. The CDR3 coding sequence is TGTGCCAGCAGCCTACCGGGACAGGGTATCTTTGGCTACACCTTC. Protein product: CASSLPGQGIFGYTF.

V usage is TRBV12-3 or TRBV12-4 and J usage is TRBJ1-5; D is perhaps TRBD1 (6 bases). The CDR3 extends over 14 amino acids. V was shortened by 6 bases and J by 10 bases, with 19 bases between the two germline ends. CDR3 protein: CASSSDRGGRPQHF. CDR3 DNA: TGTGCCAGCAGCTCGGACAGAGGGGGACGACCCCAGCATTTT.

The chain has TRBV19 and TRBJ2-6; TRBD1 matches at 11 bases. In germline, CDR1 is LNHDA, CDR2 SQIVND (reference sequence). CDR3 length: 17 residues. V shed 5 bases, J shed 1 base, and the junction held 4 bases outside the gene matches. The chain's CDR3 is CASSPGTGGSGANVLTF. In nucleotides, the CDR3 is TGTGCCAGTAGTCCCGGGACAGGGGGATCTGGGGCCAACGTCCTGACTTTC.

The gene calls are TRBV12-3 or TRBV12-4 and TRBJ2-7; D tentatively reads TRBD1 or TRBD2 (5 bases each). V lost 6 bases, J lost 7 bases, and 13 bases lay in between. The CDR3 spans 12 residues. The CDR3 DNA reads as TGTGCCAGCAGGGGGATCGAGGGGGAGCAGTACTTC. Protein sequence: CASRGIEGEQYF.

The V and J genes are TRBV7-6 and TRBJ2-4, with 7 bases that match TRBD1. Trimming removed 5 bases from V and 5 bases from J; junction bases left unmatched: 3. This CDR3 spans 13 amino acids. Germline CDR1 reads SGHVS; CDR2 reads FNYEAQ. CDR3 nucleotide sequence: TGTGCCAGCAGCCGGGACAGAGAAAACATTCAGTACTTC. It translates to CASSRDRENIQYF. The full variable domain, completed using reference TRBV7-6 and TRBJ2-4, is GAGVSQSPRYKVTKRGQDVALRCDPISGHVSLYWYRQALGQGPEFLTYFNYEAQQDKSGLPNDRFSAERPEGSISTLTIQRTEQRDSAMYRCASSRDRENIQYFGAGTRLSVL.

This clonotype appeared once. The chain employs TRBV28 and TRBJ2-5, with D uncertain. CDR1 is MDHEN and CDR2 is SYDVKM in the germline V gene. Trimming took 6 bases from V and 5 from J, leaving 19 bases between them. The CDR3 spans 15 residues. DNA for the CDR3: TGTGCCAGCAGCCGAAAGGTGAAGAGGTGGGAGACCCAGTACTTC. Translated: CASSRKVKRWETQYF.

The gene calls are TRBV4-1 and TRBJ1-1; D is unresolved. This CDR3 has 15 amino acids. Trimming shortened V by 0 bases and J by 0 bases, and 8 bases separated the two germline ends. Germline V gives CDR1 MGHRA, CDR2 YSYEKL. The DNA for the CDR3 is TGCGCCAGCAGCCAAGAAGGAGCGTTGAACACTGAAGCTTTCTTT. It codes for CASSQEGALNTEAFF.